The 24 T cell receptor beta chains listed next were all sequenced from one sample in a study of blood T cell repertoires in COVID-19. Only in-frame clones appear in the TCRdb table, and some are missing; sequencing was by immunoSEQ multiplex PCR. The top ten clones hold 7.5% to 9.5% of a sample with tens of thousands of clones, around nine tenths of them seen once. The sample comprised peripheral blood. The receptors here all came from a human donor in a cohort sampled during active COVID-19.

The V and J genes are TRBV7-9 and TRBJ1-4; TRBD1 agrees at 7 bases. V shed 5 bases and J 8 bases; nucleotides not matched to a gene: 8. The CDR3 spans 14 residues. Germline-derived CDR1 and CDR2 are SEHNR and FQNEAQ (reference sequence). This CDR3 is CASSEDRVQEKLFF. The CDR3 bases are TGTGCCAGCAGCGAAGACAGGGTTCAAGAAAAACTGTTTTTT.

The V call is TRBV19, the J call TRBJ1-5, with D perhaps matching TRBD1 (6 bases). Germline V gives CDR1 LNHDA, CDR2 SQIVND (reference sequence). Trimming removed 6 bases at V and 0 bases at J, with 12 bases between. The CDR3 consists of 15 residues. The CDR3 loop is CASRWGHVSNQPQHF. In DNA form, the CDR3 reads TGTGCCAGTAGATGGGGACACGTTAGCAATCAGCCCCAGCATTTT.

This chain connects TRBV30 to TRBJ2-2; TRBD2 matches 10 bases. Unmatched junction bases numbered 8, after V lost 6 bases and J lost 7 bases. Germline values: CDR1 GTSNPN, CDR2 SVGIG (reference sequence). The CDR3 consists of 14 residues. The CDR3 here is CACLAGGFDGELFF. The CDR3 bases are TGTGCCTGCTTAGCGGGGGGTTTTGACGGGGAGCTGTTTTTT. The entire variable domain, with the rest obtained from reference TRBV30 and TRBJ2-2, is as follows: SQTIHQWPATLVQPVGSPLSLECTVEGTSNPNLYWYRQAAGRGLQLLFYSVGIGQISSEVPQNLSASRPQDRQFILSSKKLLLSDSGFYLCACLAGGFDGELFFGEGSRLTVL.

The rearrangement joins TRBV3-1 (or the pseudogene TRBV3-2) to TRBJ2-6; D is unresolved. V lost 0 bases and J lost 0, with 3 bases in between. This CDR3 has 15 amino acids. Germline loops: CDR1 LGHDT, CDR2 YNNKEL (reference sequence). Here the CDR3 DNA reads TGTGCCAGCAGCCAAGACTTCTCTGGGGCCAACGTCCTGACTTTC. Its translation is CASSQDFSGANVLTF.

This clone was recorded a few times. This chain connects TRBV30 to TRBJ1-5; a possible D gene is TRBD1 (5 bases). In germline, CDR1 is GTSNPN, CDR2 SVGIG (reference sequence). This CDR3 region has 14 residues. Deletions cut 2 bases from V and 4 bases from J, with 12 bases between. The CDR3 bases are TGTGCCTGGAGTTGGGGTCAGGGAAATCAGCCCCAGCATTTT. Its translation is CAWSWGQGNQPQHF.

J is TRBJ1-5 and V is TRBV9, with D possibly matching TRBD1 (5 bases). Trimming cost V 2 bases and J 4 bases, with 13 bases left between them. The CDR3 totals 15 residues. Germline-derived CDR1 and CDR2 are SGDLS and YYNGEE. The DNA of the CDR3 is TGTGCCAGCAGCGTCTCTGGACACGTTAATCAGCCCCAGCATTTT. Translated, it gives CASSVSGHVNQPQHF.

V usage is TRBV7-8 and J usage is TRBJ1-5; D remains ambiguous. Trimming removed 1 base from V and 2 bases from J, with 15 bases in between. CDR1 is SGHVS and CDR2 is FQNEAQ in the germline V gene. The CDR3 has 17 amino acids. This CDR3 is CASSLVALGVRNQPQHF. In DNA, the CDR3 is TGTGCCAGCAGCTTAGTGGCTCTTGGAGTGCGCAATCAGCCCCAGCATTTT.

V usage is TRBV29-1 and J usage is TRBJ2-7; tentative D call: TRBD1 (7 bases). CDR1 SQVTM and CDR2 ANQGSEA come from the germline V gene. CDR3 length: 14 amino acids. V gave up 3 bases and J gave up 2 bases, with 14 bases separating them. CDR3 nucleotide sequence: TGCAGCGTTGACTTCACAGGGGAGGCCTACGAGCAGTACTTC. Translated, it gives CSVDFTGEAYEQYF.

This sequence joins TRBV6-5 and TRBJ1-3; perhaps TRBD1 as D (5 bases). Germline-derived CDR1 and CDR2 are MNHEY and SVGAGI. This CDR3 is built from 14 residues. V lost 5 bases, J lost 0 bases, and 8 bases lay in between. The CDR3 DNA reads TGTGCCAGCAGTCCTGACAGCTCTGGAAACACCATATATTTT. This sequence encodes CASSPDSSGNTIYF.

J is TRBJ1-6 and V is TRBV11-2, with unresolved D. Germline loops: CDR1 SGHAT, CDR2 FQNNGV. V was pared by 0 bases and J by 14 bases, with 17 bases between. The CDR3 totals 15 residues. The CDR3 nucleotides are TGTGCCAGCAGCTTAGATCCAGTCCCATCCGGGACCCTCCACTTT. It encodes CASSLDPVPSGTLHF. The variable domain in full, completed from reference TRBV11-2 and TRBJ1-6, reads EAGVAQSPRYKIIEKRQSVAFWCNPISGHATLYWYQQILGQGPKLLIQFQNNGVVDDSQLPKDRFSAERLKGVDSTLKIQPAKLEDSAVYLCASSLDPVPSGTLHFGNGTRLTVT.

The gene calls are TRBV28 and TRBJ1-5; D remains unclear. Per the germline V gene, CDR1 is MDHEN and CDR2 is SYDVKM. CDR3 length: 13 amino acids. Trimming pared 8 bases from V and 6 bases from J, leaving 14 bases between. The DNA of the CDR3 is TGTGCCAGCTTATCGGAAAGAGGTCAGCCCCAGCATTTT. Translation gives CASLSERGQPQHF.

This clone turned up a few times. The chain joins TRBV5-1 to TRBJ1-1; unclear D gene. Germline CDR1 and CDR2: SGHRS and YFSETQ. The ends were cut back, 0 bases at V and 1 base at J, with 7 bases in the middle. CDR3 size: 14 residues. CDR3 sequence reads: CASSLVSRNTEAFF. In DNA, the CDR3 is TGCGCCAGCAGCTTGGTTTCGCGGAACACTGAAGCTTTCTTT.

V gene TRBV2 combines with J gene TRBJ1-2; D might be TRBD1 (5 bases). Germline V gene data show CDR1 as SNHLY and CDR2 as FYNNEI. Trimming left V 7 bases short and J 2 bases short, with 11 bases between. This CDR3 contains 13 residues. The CDR3 coding sequence is TGTGCCAGCATGGGGCCATCCAACTATGGCTACACCTTC. It encodes CASMGPSNYGYTF.

The J gene is TRBJ1-2, the V gene TRBV28; unclear D gene. In germline, CDR1 is MDHEN, CDR2 SYDVKM. The germline V and J ends were trimmed by 5 bases and 0 bases, with 10 bases remaining between them. The CDR3 loop spans 14 amino acids. The CDR3 protein is CASSPPGPNYGYTF. The CDR3 DNA follows: TGTGCCAGCAGTCCCCCGGGTCCTAACTATGGCTACACCTTC.

V is TRBV11-2 and J is TRBJ2-6, with D tentatively TRBD1 (6 bases). The CDR3 has 18 amino acids. The V and J ends lost 2 bases and 4 bases respectively, with 18 bases between them. Germline-derived CDR1 and CDR2 are SGHAT and FQNNGV. In DNA, the CDR3 is TGTGCCAGCAGCTTAAGGTCAGGGGCTTTCGGAGGGGCCAACGTCCTGACTTTC. Amino acids: CASSLRSGAFGGANVLTF.

The sample holds one count of this clone. The chain has TRBV6-1 and TRBJ1-1, with D unresolved. Germline CDR1 is MNHNS and CDR2 is SASEGT. Trimming pared 0 bases from V and 4 bases from J, leaving 6 bases between. CDR3 length: 13 amino acids. The CDR3 DNA is TGTGCCAGCAGTGAAGCCAGTTTCACTGAAGCTTTCTTT. Its translation: CASSEASFTEAFF.

The J gene is TRBJ2-7, the V gene TRBV9; 8 bases are a match to TRBD2. Per germline, CDR1 SGDLS and CDR2 YYNGEE. The CDR3 has 16 residues. With V trimmed by 2 bases and J by 2 bases, 9 bases remained unmatched. The CDR3 protein is CASSVRAGGETYEQYF. CDR3 coding DNA: TGTGCCAGCAGCGTGCGGGCGGGGGGAGAAACCTACGAGCAGTACTTC. Based on the CDR3 plus reference TRBV9 and TRBJ2-7, the full variable domain is DSGVTQTPKHLITATGQRVTLRCSPRSGDLSVYWYQQSLDQGLQFLIQYYNGEERAKGNILERFSAQQFPDLHSELNLSSLELGDSALYFCASSVRAGGETYEQYFGPGTRLTVT.

The gene calls are TRBV6-6 and TRBJ1-1; D might be TRBD1 (6 bases). The CDR3 is 14 amino acids. CDR1 and CDR2 from the germline V gene are MNHNY and SVGAGI (reference sequence). The V gene lost 7 bases and the J gene lost 5 bases, with 17 bases spanning the gap. The DNA of the CDR3 is TGTGCCAGCACCCCGTCCCGACAGGAGACTGAAGCTTTCTTT. It specifies CASTPSRQETEAFF.

This chain joins TRBV10-3 and TRBJ1-6; D is possibly TRBD1 (6 bases). V was pared by 3 bases and J by 0 bases, with 12 bases between. CDR1 and CDR2 from the germline V gene are ENHRY and SYGVKD. The length of the CDR3 is 17 residues. Written as DNA, the CDR3 is TGTGCCATCAGTGACGGACAGCTGAGCTCCTATAATTCACCCCTCCACTTT. Its translation: CAISDGQLSSYNSPLHF.

The chain has TRBV7-8 and TRBJ2-7; tentatively, D is TRBD1 (6 bases). Per germline, CDR1 SGHVS and CDR2 FQNEAQ. V was trimmed by 5 bases and J by 3 bases, leaving 17 bases between them. CDR3 length: 15 residues. CDR3 nucleotide sequence: TGTGCCAGCAGCCAACGCCCCCAGGGGAACTACGAGCAGTACTTC. It translates to CASSQRPQGNYEQYF.

V and J are TRBV7-3 and TRBJ1-2, with TRBD1 matching 8 bases. Germline V gives CDR1 SGHTA, CDR2 FQGTGA. V shed 4 bases, J shed 4 bases, and the junction held 2 bases outside the gene matches. This CDR3 spans 13 amino acids. The DNA for the CDR3 is TGTGCCAGCAGCTCCACAGGGGGCTATGGCTACACCTTC. Amino acid sequence: CASSSTGGYGYTF.

In its sample, this clone was seen once. The J gene is TRBJ1-2, the V gene TRBV6-2 or TRBV6-3; D is possibly TRBD1 (6 bases). Germline V gene data show CDR1 as MNHEY and CDR2 as SVGEGT. The CDR3 extends over 13 amino acids. V was clipped by 6 bases and J by 5 bases, with 13 bases between them. The CDR3 reads CASSPSQGYGYTF. As DNA, the CDR3 is TGTGCCAGCAGCCCAAGCCAGGGGTATGGCTACACCTTC.

In DNA, the CDR3 is TGTGCCAGCAGTGAACCAGACAGGGTCTACGAGCAGTACTTC. This codes for CASSEPDRVYEQYF. The rearrangement links TRBV28 to TRBJ2-7, with TRBD1 matching 7 bases. The germline gives CDR1 MDHEN, CDR2 SYDVKM. This CDR3 region has 14 residues. Trimming at V came to 5 bases and at J to 3 bases, leaving 7 bases not matched to a gene.

The chain is built from TRBV18 and TRBJ1-2, with TRBD1 identical over 8 bases. The CDR3 has 16 amino acids. The V gene's germline CDR1 is KGHSH and CDR2 LQKENI. Trimming removed 3 bases from V and 4 bases from J; junction bases left unmatched: 10. CDR3 in amino acids: CASSPPTGDLVYGYTF. The CDR3 DNA sequence: TGTGCCAGCTCACCGCCGACAGGGGATTTAGTCTATGGCTACACCTTC.